This T cell receptor beta chain is from a study of blood T cell repertoires in COVID-19 (dated by TCRdb to between 2020 and 2021). In the study overall: Samples from collaborators originated in the United States, Italy and Spain and spanned both the acute and convalescent phases of COVID-19. The prospective study material was composed of cDNA or gDNA derived from T cells, B-cell-depleted T cells, or PBMCs. The repertoires were made available in a free public database intended to serve as a resource for research on the immune response to SARS-CoV-2. The dataset comprised deeply sampled blood TCRbeta repertoires from subjects exposed to, actively infected with, or recovered from COVID-19. The samples were drawn from two sources: the first 160 participants of the ongoing ImmuneRACE study, and over 1,000 subjects contributed by 6 global collaborators. HLA class I and class II types, where available, came from metadata supplied by the sample provider rather than from assay-based typing. Sample metadata almost always included a de-identified subject ID, COVID-19 status, age in years and sex.

TCRbeta CDR3 regions were amplified from genomic DNA by means of the immunoSEQ Assay, a bias-controlled multiplex PCR. Turning to the authors' computational methods: The number of nucleated cells in each sample was estimated from the amplification of reference gene primers within the assay. Sequence reads were collapsed and filtered to measure the absolute abundance of every unique TCRbeta CDR3 rearrangement. For each sample, productive Simpson clonality was calculated by taking the square root of Simpson's diversity index across productive rearrangements. TCRdb obtained this table from immuneACCESS and retained in-frame rearrangements with V and J assigned. These tables miss some clones; where compared with another copy, unresolved V genes account for less than half of the shortfall, and the remainder is unexplained. Clone size and the V and J calls come from that table; the DNA yielded D and trimming. Within this sample are roughly 290,000 clones, with about 89% of them counted one time only. Jointly, the top ten make up 1.7% of the sample.

With regard to this clone: The antigen this receptor binds is unknown. The record has no base qualities; no much larger clone is one base away.

There are 15 amino acids in the CDR3, from cysteine to phenylalanine inclusive. Only CDR3 DNA remains: 45 bases, in frame from the first base. Here V drops 6 bases and J drops 0 bases, and the junction holds 5 bases not matched to any gene. Reading the germline V gene gives CDR1 KGHSH and CDR2 LQKENI. Overall study results and their limits: Clinical and demographic metadata were provided uncurated, with the amount varying by source and participant.

Participants in the prospective study were enrolled through a virtual design, were aged about 18 to 90 years, and lived in 20 to 30 United States geographic areas. To assign participants to cohorts, the prospective study relied on clinical history that participants themselves reported in a screening survey and a study questionnaire. ImmuneRACE Cohort 3 recovered participants were defined by two consecutive negative NP/OP PCR tests, healthcare professional clearance, or symptom resolution. In the prospective study, mobile phlebotomists collected whole blood, serum and a nasopharyngeal or oropharyngeal swab from each participant. Participants in the prospective study had the option to provide additional blood draws and questionnaires over a 2-month period. Prospective study blood samples were shipped either frozen or at room temperature before DNA extraction.

This receptor was identified in a middle-aged woman who had recovered from COVID-19. The sequenced material came from PBMCs or T cells enriched from blood (not recorded which). The sequence joins TRBV18 to TRBJ1-5, with 7 bases matching TRBD1. The DNA sequence is as follows: TGTGCCAGCTCGTCGGGACAGATTAGCAATCAGCCCCAGCATTTT. The translation is CASSSGQISNQPQHF. The CDR3, completed at both ends by the reference TRBV18 and TRBJ1-5 genes, gives the full variable domain NAGVMQNPRHLVRRRGQEARLRCSPMKGHSHVYWYRQLPEEGLKFMVYLQKENIIDESGMPKERFSAEFPKEGPSILRIQQVVRGDSAAYFCASSSGQISNQPQHFGDGTRLSIL.